The rows below give T cell receptor beta chains drawn from one sample of a study of blood T cell repertoires in COVID-19. The method was immunoSEQ multiplex PCR; TCRdb's version includes in-frame clones alone and lacks a portion of them. Of 75,000 to 90,000 clones in the sample, 75% to 90% were seen once. The sequencing input was peripheral blood. The receptors come from a woman in her 70s with acute or convalescent COVID-19. Each CDR3 is given with its conserved first and last residue. Fields, in order: CDR3 length, clone size, D gene, J gene, V gene, CDR3 protein, CDR3 DNA. D genes are given only for firm matches. Clone size appears in some rows only: once, few, many, or a class for an expanded clone.

13 . . TRBJ1-1 TRBV12-3/TRBV12-4 CASSLRGNTEAFF TGTGCCAGCAGTTTACGGGGGAACACTGAAGCTTTCTTT
13 many . TRBJ1-2 TRBV7-2 CASSALAGAGYTF TGTGCCAGCAGCGCCCTGGCAGGGGCTGGCTACACCTTC
17 . . TRBJ2-1 TRBV4-1 CASSHSMGRVGDNEQFF TGCGCCAGCAGCCACAGCATGGGTCGCGTCGGGGACAATGAGCAGTTCTTC
17 . TRBD1 TRBJ2-1 TRBV5-5 CASSLRPDRVTYNEQFF TGTGCCAGCAGCTTACGACCGGACAGGGTAACCTACAATGAGCAGTTCTTC
14 few . TRBJ1-1 TRBV5-4 CASGTQGAGTEAFF TGTGCCAGCGGGACTCAGGGAGCGGGCACTGAAGCTTTCTTT
18 . . TRBJ1-4 TRBV15 CATSREVSGVGTNEKLFF TGTGCCACCAGCAGAGAAGTGTCCGGGGTCGGAACTAATGAAAAACTGTTTTTT
16 . TRBD1 TRBJ2-3 TRBV5-1 CASSSGQGVKTDTQYF TGCGCCAGCAGCTCCGGACAGGGGGTAAAGACAGATACGCAGTATTTT
14 . TRBD1 TRBJ2-7 TRBV19 CASSARQGSYEQYF TGTGCCAGTAGTGCAAGACAGGGTTCCTACGAGCAGTACTTC
13 . TRBD1 TRBJ1-2 TRBV6-6 CASSLQGAGGYTF TGTGCCAGCAGCCTACAGGGGGCTGGTGGCTACACCTTC
13 . . TRBJ2-1 TRBV11-2 CASSFSVDNEQFF TGTGCCAGCAGCTTTAGCGTGGACAATGAGCAGTTCTTC
15 . . TRBJ2-2 TRBV4-1 CASSPLGAPTGELFF TGCGCCAGCAGCCCCCTAGGAGCGCCCACCGGGGAGCTGTTTTTT
15 . TRBD1 TRBJ1-1 TRBV6-2/TRBV6-3 CASSESGGMNTEAFF TGTGCCAGCAGTGAGTCAGGGGGTATGAACACTGAAGCTTTCTTT
16 once . TRBJ2-2 TRBV18 CASSPGATLYTGELFF TGTGCCAGCTCACCAGGTGCTACACTATACACCGGGGAGCTGTTTTTT
15 . TRBD1 TRBJ1-5 TRBV18 CASSPGTGNNQPQHF TGTGCCAGCTCACCTGGGACAGGGAACAATCAGCCCCAGCATTTT
14 . . TRBJ2-2 TRBV19 CASREQTNTGELFF TGTGCCAGTAGAGAACAGACGAACACCGGGGAGCTGTTTTTT
14 . . TRBJ1-4 TRBV2 CASSERTGGEKLFF TGTGCCAGCAGTGAGAGGACGGGGGGTGAAAAACTGTTTTTT
15 . TRBD1 TRBJ1-2 TRBV13 CASSVRGTAFYGYTF TGTGCCAGCAGCGTTCGCGGGACAGCTTTCTATGGCTACACCTTC
16 . . TRBJ1-4 TRBV7-9 CASSSGTGNLGEKLFF TGTGCCAGCAGTTCGGGCACAGGGAATTTAGGTGAAAAACTGTTTTTT
15 . TRBD1 TRBJ1-4 TRBV4-2 CASSLRPGGGEKLFF TGTGCCAGCAGCCTTAGGCCAGGGGGAGGTGAAAAACTGTTTTTT
12 . . TRBJ2-3 TRBV19 CACGGGTDTQYF TGTGCCTGTGGGGGCGGCACAGATACGCAGTATTTT
14 . . TRBJ1-5 TRBV15 CATSRVVENQPQHF TGTGCCACCAGCAGAGTGGTCGAGAATCAGCCCCAGCATTTT
13 . TRBD1 TRBJ1-1 TRBV6-5 CASRYDRGSEAFF TGTGCCAGCAGATACGACAGGGGCTCTGAAGCTTTCTTT
16 . . TRBJ2-1 TRBV19 CASSIDTGSYYNEQFF TGTGCCAGTAGTATAGACACCGGGAGCTACTACAATGAGCAGTTCTTC
12 . . TRBJ2-5 TRBV2 CASSPGRQTQYF TGTGCCAGCAGTCCAGGCAGACAGACCCAGTACTTC
13 once TRBD2 TRBJ2-1 TRBV2 CASVWGGSNEQFF TGTGCCAGCGTCTGGGGGGGGTCCAATGAGCAGTTCTTC
15 . . TRBJ2-3 TRBV7-9 CASSLTLSGTDTQYF TGTGCCAGCAGCTTAACCTTAAGCGGCACAGATACGCAGTATTTT
13 once TRBD1 TRBJ1-2 TRBV5-1 CASSTGVRDGYTF TGCGCCAGCAGTACAGGGGTCAGAGATGGCTACACCTTC
13 . TRBD2 TRBJ2-5 TRBV4-1 CASSRPAGETQYF TGCGCCAGCAGCCGGCCAGCGGGGGAGACCCAGTACTTC
12 . . TRBJ1-1 TRBV19 CASSPPEGEAFF TGTGCCAGTAGTCCCCCCGAGGGTGAAGCTTTCTTT
12 . . TRBJ2-1 TRBV7-8 CASSLDWFEQFF TGTGCCAGCAGCTTAGACTGGTTCGAGCAGTTCTTC
16 once TRBD1 TRBJ2-7 TRBV6-2/TRBV6-3 CASSYSRETGMYEQYF TGTGCCAGCAGTTACTCGAGGGAGACAGGGATGTACGAGCAGTACTTC
12 . . TRBJ1-2 TRBV7-9 CASAGTNYGYTF TGTGCCAGCGCGGGGACTAACTATGGCTACACCTTC
14 . . TRBJ1-5 TRBV5-7 CASSLYYSNQPQHF TGTGCCAGCAGCCTTTACTATAGCAATCAGCCCCAGCATTTT
16 . TRBD1 TRBJ2-5 TRBV13 CASSLRGQGAWETQYF TGTGCCAGCAGCTTACGGGGACAGGGGGCATGGGAGACCCAGTACTTC
14 . . TRBJ1-1 TRBV11-2 CASSLWGGSSEAFF TGTGCCAGCAGCTTGTGGGGGGGCTCCTCTGAAGCTTTCTTT
15 . TRBD1 TRBJ1-2 TRBV6-5 CASSDQGGTNYGYTF TGTGCCAGCAGCGACCAGGGGGGAACTAACTATGGCTACACCTTC
15 . . TRBJ2-2 TRBV6-5 CASKKENPNTGELFF TGTGCCAGCAAGAAAGAGAACCCGAACACCGGGGAGCTGTTTTTT
14 . TRBD1 TRBJ2-3 TRBV10-3 CAISSGQGPDTQYF TGTGCCATCAGTTCGGGACAGGGGCCAGATACGCAGTATTTT
13 . . TRBJ2-7 TRBV5-6 CASSRGQSYEQYF TGTGCCAGCAGCAGAGGACAGTCCTACGAGCAGTACTTC
14 . . TRBJ1-5 TRBV6-2/TRBV6-3 CASSYVGSEQPQHF TGTGCCAGCAGTTACGTGGGGAGTGAACAGCCCCAGCATTTT
15 . TRBD1 TRBJ1-2 TRBV5-4 CASRPDRGANYGYTF TGTGCCAGCAGACCCGACAGGGGAGCTAACTATGGCTACACCTTC
15 . . TRBJ2-7 TRBV10-3 CAISDYTTHSYEQYF TGTGCCATCAGTGATTACACAACCCACTCCTACGAGCAGTACTTC
13 . TRBD1 TRBJ1-1 TRBV10-3 CAISVQGATEAFF TGTGCCATCAGTGTCCAGGGGGCCACTGAAGCTTTCTTT
17 . TRBD2 TRBJ2-3 TRBV3-1/TRBV3-2 CASSPTSSGRDADTQYF TGTGCCAGCAGCCCTACCTCCTCGGGGAGGGACGCAGATACGCAGTATTTT
9 few . TRBJ1-2 TRBV19 CAGPYGYTF TGTGCCGGGCCCTATGGCTACACCTTC
15 few TRBD1 TRBJ2-5 TRBV7-7 CASSLGRGIMETQYF TGTGCCAGCAGCTTAGGCAGGGGGATTATGGAGACCCAGTACTTC
15 . TRBD1 TRBJ1-4 TRBV5-1 CASSPLGTDNEKLFF TGCGCCAGCAGCCCCCTCGGGACAGATAATGAAAAACTGTTTTTT
14 . . TRBJ1-1 TRBV19 CASSMREGGTEAFF TGTGCCAGTAGTATGCGAGAGGGAGGTACTGAAGCTTTCTTT
16 . TRBD1 TRBJ2-1 TRBV19 CASSIEGTGRTHEQFF TGTGCCAGTAGTATAGAAGGGACAGGGAGGACCCATGAGCAGTTCTTC
13 . . TRBJ1-1 TRBV5-1 CASSPTGNTEAFF TGCGCCAGCAGCCCGACGGGGAACACTGAAGCTTTCTTT